Following are 21 T cell receptor beta chains from one sample sequenced in a study of blood T cell repertoires in COVID-19. Method: immunoSEQ multiplex PCR; TCRdb's copy keeps in-frame clones and lacks some. Of over 200,000 clones listed, more than 80% are singletons. The specimen was PBMCs or T cells enriched from blood (not recorded which). These receptors originate from a man aged 60 to 75 who had recovered from COVID-19.

The CDR3 DNA reads as TGTGCCAGTAGTAGAAAGCAGAACACTGAAGCTTTCTTT. Translated, it gives CASSRKQNTEAFF. The chain has TRBV19 and TRBJ1-1; D remains ambiguous. This CDR3 has 13 amino acids. Germline loops: CDR1 LNHDA, CDR2 SQIVND (reference sequence). Between the trimmed V and J ends, which lost 4 bases and 1 base, there was a span of 7 bases.

This clone has a single count. This sequence joins TRBV7-9 and TRBJ1-2; D possibly corresponds to TRBD1 (6 bases). This CDR3 has 15 amino acids. The germline V and J ends were trimmed by 0 bases and 5 bases, with 13 bases remaining between them. CDR1 is SEHNR and CDR2 is FQNEAQ in the germline V gene (reference sequence). Written as DNA, the CDR3 is TGTGCCAGCAGCTTAGCGCTCGGCAGGGGTTATGGCTACACCTTC. The encoded protein is CASSLALGRGYGYTF.

This rearrangement joins TRBV9 to TRBJ1-2; D might be TRBD1 (5 bases). V gave up 3 bases and J gave up 8 bases, with 14 bases separating them. This CDR3 region has 13 residues. Germline loops: CDR1 SGDLS, CDR2 YYNGEE. The CDR3 spells CASSAQGLLGYTF. Written as DNA, the CDR3 is TGTGCCAGCAGCGCCCAGGGACTTCTCGGCTACACCTTC.

The V and J genes are TRBV11-3 and TRBJ2-3; D is perhaps TRBD1 (6 bases). Germline V gene lookup returns CDR1 SGHNT and CDR2 YENEEA. The CDR3 has 17 amino acids. V was cut by 3 bases and J by 0 bases, with 16 bases left in between. The CDR3 DNA reads TGTGCCAGCAGCTTTGGGATCAGGGGAGTTAGCACAGATACGCAGTATTTT. Translation: CASSFGIRGVSTDTQYF.

The V gene is TRBV16, the J gene TRBJ2-3; tentatively, D is TRBD1 (5 bases). This CDR3 comprises 14 residues. The germline V and J ends were trimmed by 2 bases and 6 bases, with 12 bases remaining between them. Germline CDR1 reads KGHSY; CDR2 reads FQNENV. The CDR3 sequence: CASSQVSRQDTQYF. CDR3 in DNA: TGTGCCAGCAGCCAAGTATCGCGACAGGATACGCAGTATTTT.

Of note for this clone: Other DNA sequences of this sample code for an identical CDR3. The V gene is TRBV19, the J gene TRBJ1-2; the match to TRBD1 covers 8 bases. Germline lookup yields CDR1 LNHDA and CDR2 SQIVND (reference sequence). The ends lost 5 bases at V and 6 bases at J; junction bases unmatched: 2. The length of the CDR3 is 12 residues. CDR3 coding DNA: TGTGCCAGTAGTCGACAGGGGAATGGCTACACCTTC. Translated: CASSRQGNGYTF.

CDR3 region: CASSLAFMGGTEAFF. In nucleotides, the CDR3 is TGTGCCAGCAGCTTAGCTTTCATGGGAGGGACTGAAGCTTTCTTT. The chain joins TRBV7-9 to TRBJ1-1, with D unclear. The germline V gene encodes CDR1 SEHNR and CDR2 FQNEAQ (reference sequence). The V end lost 0 bases, the J end lost 5 bases, and 13 bases lay between the germline ends. The CDR3 consists of 15 residues. Full variable domain (outside the CDR3, taken from reference TRBV7-9 and TRBJ1-1): DTGVSQNPRHKITKRGQNVTFRCDPISEHNRLYWYRQTLGQGPEFLTYFQNEAQLEKSRLLSDRFSAERPKGSFSTLEIQRTEQGDSAMYLCASSLAFMGGTEAFFGQGTRLTVV.

The V and J genes are TRBV12-3 or TRBV12-4 and TRBJ2-1; D is possibly TRBD2 (5 bases). V lost 5 bases and J lost 10, with 12 bases in between. CDR3 length equals 12 residues. CDR3 coding DNA: TGTGCCAGCAGTCCCCCGACGGGGGAGCAGTTCTTC. As protein: CASSPPTGEQFF.

The chain joins TRBV11-3 to TRBJ2-3, with 7 bases fitting TRBD2. The CDR3 is 15 amino acids. Trimming took 1 base from V and 6 from J; bases not matched to a gene: 7. Germline CDR1 is SGHNT and CDR2 is YENEEA. The CDR3 is CASSLVQRGGDTQYF. CDR3 nucleotide sequence: TGTGCCAGCAGCTTAGTCCAGCGGGGAGGGGATACGCAGTATTTT.

The rearrangement links TRBV12-5 to TRBJ2-2; 8 bases fit TRBD1. CDR3 size: 17 residues. Trimming cost V 2 bases and J 3 bases; bases outside gene matches: 8. The germline gives CDR1 LGHNT, CDR2 FRNRAP. CDR3 sequence: CASGLRAGGAYTGELFF. The CDR3 DNA follows: TGTGCTAGTGGTTTGAGGGCAGGGGGCGCCTACACCGGGGAGCTGTTTTTT.

The chain carries TRBV6-5 and TRBJ1-2, with 10 bases lining up with TRBD1. Germline-derived CDR1 and CDR2 are MNHEY and SVGAGI. This CDR3 is built from 15 residues. V was clipped by 4 bases and J by 4 bases; unmatched bases: 6. CDR3 coding DNA: TGTGCCAGCAGTTCCCGACAGGGGGCCGGCTATGGCTACACCTTC. This gives the protein CASSSRQGAGYGYTF.

The rearrangement joins TRBV4-2 to TRBJ1-3; D is undetermined. This CDR3 is built from 16 residues. The V gene lost 0 bases and the J gene lost 2 bases, with 11 bases spanning the gap. Per germline, CDR1 LGHNA and CDR2 YNFKEQ. The CDR3, as DNA: TGTGCCAGCAGCCAAGATCCGGTTCTAGCTGGAAACACCATATATTTT. Translated, it gives CASSQDPVLAGNTIYF.

V and J are TRBV24-1 and TRBJ1-1; possible D gene TRBD1, 6 bases. V dropped 3 bases and J dropped 4 bases, with 11 bases sitting between them. There are 14 residues in the CDR3. From germline, CDR1 is KGHDR and CDR2 SFDVKD. CDR3 sequence: CATSDGGKSTEAFF. CDR3 coding DNA: TGTGCCACCAGTGATGGGGGCAAGAGCACTGAAGCTTTCTTT.

This rearrangement joins TRBV29-1 to TRBJ2-6; 9 nucleotides match TRBD1. CDR1 is SQVTM and CDR2 is ANQGSEA in the germline V gene. The CDR3 is made up of 16 amino acids. The trim removed 6 bases at V and 1 base at J, leaving 7 bases unmatched. CDR3: CSVQAGTGSGANVLTF. The CDR3 nucleotides read TGCAGCGTACAGGCCGGGACAGGGTCTGGGGCCAACGTCCTGACTTTC.

The chain combines TRBV12-3 or TRBV12-4 with TRBJ2-7; D call uncertain. V was clipped by 9 bases and J by 3 bases, with 15 bases between them. The CDR3 is made up of 13 amino acids. This chain's CDR3 is CASLRGGHYEQYF. The CDR3 nucleotides are TGTGCCAGTCTACGAGGCGGCCACTACGAGCAGTACTTC.

The chain has TRBV19 and TRBJ1-5; D is unresolved. V was shortened by 5 bases and J by 0 bases, with 11 bases between the two germline ends. Germline V lookup: CDR1 LNHDA, CDR2 SQIVND (reference sequence). The CDR3 has 15 residues. CDR3 nucleotides: TGTGCCAGTAGTCCCTTGCGGAATAGCAATCAGCCCCAGCATTTT. Translated: CASSPLRNSNQPQHF.

This clone was detected only once. The chain joins TRBV2 to TRBJ2-2, with D possibly TRBD1 on 5 matching bases. Trimming removed 10 bases at V and 0 bases at J, with 9 bases between. CDR3 size: 13 residues. Germline-derived CDR1 and CDR2 are SNHLY and FYNNEI. CDR3 nucleotide sequence: TGTGCCACGACAGAGTCGAACACCGGGGAGCTGTTTTTT. Protein product: CATTESNTGELFF.

The V and J genes are TRBV27 and TRBJ1-6; TRBD1 aligns across 7 bases. CDR1 is MNHEY and CDR2 is SMNVEV in the germline V gene (reference sequence). The CDR3 spans 17 residues. Unmatched junction bases numbered 14, after V lost 2 bases and J lost 10 bases. CDR3 sequence reads: CASSLVHRQGVWSPLHF. The CDR3 nucleotides are TGTGCCAGCAGTTTAGTCCACCGGCAGGGGGTGTGGTCACCCCTCCACTTT.

The chain carries TRBV5-1 and TRBJ2-2; 7 nucleotides line up with TRBD2. This CDR3 is 16 amino acids long. V shed 4 bases and J 0 bases; nucleotides not matched to a gene: 6. Germline CDR1 is SGHRS and CDR2 is YFSETQ. As DNA, the CDR3 is TGCGCCAGCAGCATACAGCGGGGTTCGAACACCGGGGAGCTGTTTTTT. Protein product: CASSIQRGSNTGELFF.

The rearrangement uses TRBV6-1 and TRBJ2-7; 7 bases agree with TRBD2. Germline CDR1 is MNHNS and CDR2 is SASEGT. Trimming removed 1 base from V and 6 bases from J; junction bases left unmatched: 6. CDR3 size: 14 residues. Written as DNA, the CDR3 is TGTGCCAGCAGTGAAGTTGTGGCGGGGGTCGAGCAGTACTTC. Translating it yields CASSEVVAGVEQYF.

The chain couples TRBV6-5 to TRBJ1-5; D is perhaps TRBD1 (6 bases). Germline CDR1 reads MNHEY; CDR2 reads SVGAGI. CDR3 length: 13 amino acids. Trimming took off 6 bases at V and 3 bases at J, with 9 bases between the two ends. The CDR3 loop reads CASRGTLNQPQHF. The CDR3 bases are TGTGCCAGCAGGGGGACACTCAATCAGCCCCAGCATTTT.